Reported below is one TCR beta chain. Its antigen is unknown. Nothing much larger sits one base from this clone, and base qualities are not available. Looking up the germline V gene (reference sequence) yields CDR1 LNHNV and CDR2 YYDKDF. V is pared back by 0 bases and J by 2 bases, with 8 bases lying between the germline termini. The CDR3 has 15 amino acids, counting the end cysteine and phenylalanine. Only the CDR3 portion is preserved as DNA: 45 bases, with reading frame beginning at the first base. This record belongs to a study of shared clonotypes between healthy human individuals (dated by TCRdb to the early 2020s). A note on the overall study: A couple of women and a few men aged 18 to 49 years were included in the cohort. To increase sequencing depth and limit assay-specific biases, different laboratories used diverse techniques to prepare libraries and sequence TCR repertoires. Blood TCR repertoires of roughly five healthy adults were deeply sequenced to estimate repertoire size and the extent of clonotype sharing between individuals. Between about 0.9 and 8.9 billion PBMCs per donor were obtained by leukapheresis.

Donors were healthy HIV-negative adults with no recently reported acute infections or vaccinations. All donors were Caucasian adults living in Nashville, Tennessee, USA. For unsorted samples, about 90 million PBMCs were counted and genomic DNA was extracted with the QIAamp DNA Blood Mini kit. Blood was collected by leukapheresis, and PBMCs were isolated by Ficoll-Histopaque density gradient centrifugation and then cryopreserved in liquid nitrogen vapor phase. TCR CDR3 regions were amplified from genomic DNA by multiplex PCR using the deep immunoSEQ assay. Extracted genomic DNA from each cell subset was spread evenly across all wells of several immunoSEQ 96-well plates, with each plate serving as a replicate. For unsorted PBMC, 250 to 350 ng of genomic DNA, equivalent to around 30,000 T cell genomes, went into each replicate PCR. Ten immunoSEQ deep assay plates were used to sequence unsorted PBMC genomic DNA. Purified libraries were measured with a Qubit 3.0 fluorometer, size-checked on a Bioanalyzer 2100, and measured again with the KAPA Library Quantification kit. A separate single-read 150-cycle Illumina NextSeq 550 flow cell was used to sequence each immunoSEQ 96-well plate. The published analysis was carried out like this. The immunoSEQ output contained only junctional sequences without quality scores, so filtering could not match that applied to full-length reads. To assign V/J genes and CDR3, sequences were annotated against IMGT germline references using PyIR, a Python wrapper for IgBLAST v1.9. Any read was removed if the V/J assignment was weak (E-value above 1e-6), the CDR3 was missing, or the read contained stop codons, out-of-frame junctions, or ambiguous translated residues. V3J clonotypes were defined as sequences sharing the same inferred V gene, J gene, and CDR3 amino acid sequence. To compute the percentage overlap between repertoires, the number of shared unique clonotypes was divided by the size of the smaller repertoire. Richness of each repertoire was evaluated using RTK rarefaction, the Chao1 estimator, and Recon v2.1 estimates of unobserved clonotypes. TCRdb re-hosts the immuneACCESS table, in-frame sequences only. Its copies lack some clones; in the studies checked, an unresolved V gene accounts for under half of them, and the cause for the rest is not known. For V, J and clone size, that table is used; D and trimming come from the DNA. For this sample the table gives 400,000 to 500,000 clones, of which around 80% were detected only once. The ten largest clones take up about an eighth of the sample.

What the authors observed across the whole study: Sampling was restricted to blood, and TCR repertoires in tissues likely differ from the TCR repertoires found in blood. The genetic and exposure-history diversity represented was limited by the small number of donors. Based on pairwise subsampling, the degree of clonotype sharing among donors was expected to be affected by sequencing depth.

The sample consisted of PBMCs. Recombination linked TRBV15 to TRBJ1-5; the D gene is unclear. The receptor's source is a woman aged 40 to 50 in good health. Some clones in this sample may be carry-over from other donors' samples. The CDR3 here reads CATSRDNVGNQPQHF. The DNA sequence follows: TGTGCCACCAGCAGAGATAATGTAGGCAATCAGCCCCAGCATTTT. With all but the CDR3 taken from the reference TRBV15 and TRBJ1-5 genes, the full variable domain is: DAMVIQNPRYQVTQFGKPVTLSCSQTLNHNVMYWYQQKSSQAPKLLFHYYDKDFNNEADTPDNFQSRRPNTSFCFLDIRSPGLGDTAMYLCATSRDNVGNQPQHFGDGTRLSIL.